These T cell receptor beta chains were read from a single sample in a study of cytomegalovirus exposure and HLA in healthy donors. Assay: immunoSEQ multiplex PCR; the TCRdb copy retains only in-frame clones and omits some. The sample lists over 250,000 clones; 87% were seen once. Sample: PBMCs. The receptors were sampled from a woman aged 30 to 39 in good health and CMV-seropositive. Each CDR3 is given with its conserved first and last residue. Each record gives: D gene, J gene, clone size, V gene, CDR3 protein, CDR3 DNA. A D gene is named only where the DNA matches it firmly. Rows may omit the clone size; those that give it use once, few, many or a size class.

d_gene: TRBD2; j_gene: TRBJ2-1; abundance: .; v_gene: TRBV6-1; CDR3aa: CASTEGGRISYNEQFF; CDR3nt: TGTGCCAGCACTGAAGGCGGGAGGATCTCCTACAATGAGCAGTTCTTC
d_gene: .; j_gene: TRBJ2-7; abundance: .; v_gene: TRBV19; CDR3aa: CASSISEGDYYEQYF; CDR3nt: TGTGCCAGTAGTATTTCAGAGGGGGATTACTACGAGCAGTACTTC
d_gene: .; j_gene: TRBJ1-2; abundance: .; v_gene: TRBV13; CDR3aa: CASSLGSYGYTF; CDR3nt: TGTGCCAGCAGCTTAGGGTCCTATGGCTACACCTTC
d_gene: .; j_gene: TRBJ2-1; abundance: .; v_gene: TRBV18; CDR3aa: CASSPDLARGYEQFF; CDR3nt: TGTGCCAGCTCACCAGATTTAGCGCGAGGCTATGAGCAGTTCTTC
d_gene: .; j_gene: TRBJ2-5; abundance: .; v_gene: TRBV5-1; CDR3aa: CASSLGGPKETQYF; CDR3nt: TGCGCCAGCAGCTTGGGGGGACCGAAAGAGACCCAGTACTTC
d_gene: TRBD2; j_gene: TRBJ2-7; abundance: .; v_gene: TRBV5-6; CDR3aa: CASSELAGAHEQYF; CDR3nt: TGTGCCAGCAGCGAGCTAGCGGGAGCCCACGAGCAGTACTTC
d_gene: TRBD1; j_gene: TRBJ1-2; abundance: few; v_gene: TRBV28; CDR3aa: CASTEGTANYGYTF; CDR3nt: TGTGCCAGCACCGAGGGGACAGCTAACTATGGCTACACCTTC
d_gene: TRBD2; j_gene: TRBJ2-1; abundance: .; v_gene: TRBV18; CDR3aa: CASSLSGNEQFF; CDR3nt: TGTGCCAGCTCACTTAGCGGGAATGAGCAGTTCTTC
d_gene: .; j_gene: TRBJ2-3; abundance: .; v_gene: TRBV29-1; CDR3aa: CSVGPLGGSVADTQYF; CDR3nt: TGCAGCGTTGGGCCATTAGGGGGTTCCGTGGCAGATACGCAGTATTTT
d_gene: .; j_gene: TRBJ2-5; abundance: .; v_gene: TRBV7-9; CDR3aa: CASSLTGTEETQYF; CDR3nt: TGTGCCAGCAGCTTAACCGGGACCGAAGAGACCCAGTACTTC
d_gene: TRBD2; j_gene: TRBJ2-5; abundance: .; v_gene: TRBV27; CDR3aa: CASRQRGAETQYF; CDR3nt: TGTGCCAGCCGACAGCGGGGGGCGGAGACCCAGTACTTC
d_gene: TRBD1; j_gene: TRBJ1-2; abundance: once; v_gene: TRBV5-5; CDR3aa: CASSLGIIGTENYGYTF; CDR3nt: TGTGCCAGCAGCTTGGGGATAATCGGGACAGAGAACTATGGCTACACCTTC
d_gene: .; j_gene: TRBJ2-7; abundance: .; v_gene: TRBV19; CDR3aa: CASSGGSAQGHYKQYF; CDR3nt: TGTGCCAGTAGTGGGGGGTCCGCTCAGGGTCATTACAAGCAGTACTTC
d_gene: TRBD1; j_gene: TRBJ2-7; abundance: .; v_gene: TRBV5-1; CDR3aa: CASSFGRPGQGVSYEQYF; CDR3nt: TGCGCCAGCAGCTTTGGCCGGCCGGGACAGGGGGTCTCCTACGAGCAGTACTTC
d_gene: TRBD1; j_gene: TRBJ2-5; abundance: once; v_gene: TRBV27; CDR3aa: CASRSGGQETQYF; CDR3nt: TGTGCCAGCAGGTCAGGGGGACAAGAGACCCAGTACTTC
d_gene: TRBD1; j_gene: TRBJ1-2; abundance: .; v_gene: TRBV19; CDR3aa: CASSLPSTGANYGYTF; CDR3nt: TGTGCCAGTAGCCTCCCTTCGACAGGGGCTAACTATGGCTACACCTTC
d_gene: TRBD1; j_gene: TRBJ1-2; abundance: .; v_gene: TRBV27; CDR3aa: CASRPTGDYGYTF; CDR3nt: TGTGCCAGCAGACCGACAGGGGACTATGGCTACACCTTC
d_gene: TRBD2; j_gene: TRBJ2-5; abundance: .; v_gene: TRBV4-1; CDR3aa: CASSQELAGIQETQYF; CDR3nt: TGCGCCAGCAGCCAAGAGTTAGCGGGGATACAAGAGACCCAGTACTTC
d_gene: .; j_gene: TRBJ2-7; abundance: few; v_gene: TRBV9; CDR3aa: CASSVATSPGEQYF; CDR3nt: TGTGCCAGCAGCGTAGCGACATCCCCTGGGGAGCAGTACTTC
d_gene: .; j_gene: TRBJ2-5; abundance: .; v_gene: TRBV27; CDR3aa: CASSWGLGRGQETQYF; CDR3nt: TGTGCCAGCAGTTGGGGGCTTGGGAGGGGACAAGAGACCCAGTACTTC
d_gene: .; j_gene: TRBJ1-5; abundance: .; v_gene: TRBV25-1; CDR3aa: CASSGQGSNQPQHF; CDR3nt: TGTGCCAGCAGCGGCCAGGGTAGCAATCAGCCCCAGCATTTT
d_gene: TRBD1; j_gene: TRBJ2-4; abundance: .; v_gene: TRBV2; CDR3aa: CASSAPTGALAKNIQYF; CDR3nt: TGTGCCAGCAGTGCGCCTACAGGGGCGCTAGCCAAAAACATTCAGTACTTC